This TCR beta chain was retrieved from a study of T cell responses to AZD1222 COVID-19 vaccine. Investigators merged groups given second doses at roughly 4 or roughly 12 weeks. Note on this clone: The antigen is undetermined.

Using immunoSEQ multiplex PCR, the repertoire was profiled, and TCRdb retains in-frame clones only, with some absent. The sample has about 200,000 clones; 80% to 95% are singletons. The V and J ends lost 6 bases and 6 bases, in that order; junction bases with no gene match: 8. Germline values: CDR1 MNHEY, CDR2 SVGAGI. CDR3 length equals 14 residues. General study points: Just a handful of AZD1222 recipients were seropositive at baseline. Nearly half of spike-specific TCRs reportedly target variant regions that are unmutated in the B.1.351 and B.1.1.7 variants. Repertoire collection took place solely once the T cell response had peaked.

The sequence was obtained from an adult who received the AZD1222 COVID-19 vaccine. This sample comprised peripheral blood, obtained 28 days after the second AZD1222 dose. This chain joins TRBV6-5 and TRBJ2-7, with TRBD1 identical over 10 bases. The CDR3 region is CASSNRDRGSEQYF. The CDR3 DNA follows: TGTGCCAGCAGCAACCGGGACAGGGGATCCGAGCAGTACTTC.